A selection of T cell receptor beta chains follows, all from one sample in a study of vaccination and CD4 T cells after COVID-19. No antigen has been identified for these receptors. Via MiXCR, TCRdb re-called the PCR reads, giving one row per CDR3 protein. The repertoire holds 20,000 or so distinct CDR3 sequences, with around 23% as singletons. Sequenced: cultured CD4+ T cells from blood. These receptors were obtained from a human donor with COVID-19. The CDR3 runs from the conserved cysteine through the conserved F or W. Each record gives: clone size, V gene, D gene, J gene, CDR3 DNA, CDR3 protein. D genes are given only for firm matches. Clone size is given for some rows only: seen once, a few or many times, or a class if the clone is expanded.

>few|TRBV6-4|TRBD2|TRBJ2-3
TGTGCCAGCGAAGGGACTAGCGGGGGGTTCACAGATACGCAGTATTTT
CASEGTSGGFTDTQYF
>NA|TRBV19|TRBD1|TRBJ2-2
TGTGCCAGTAGTTCCCCAGGACAGGGGGCGTACACCGGGGAGCTGTTTTTT
CASSSPGQGAYTGELFF
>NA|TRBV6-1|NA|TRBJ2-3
TGTGCCAGCAGAACCCTCCGGGGTGAGGGGGGGAACGCAGATACGCAGTATTTT
CASRTLRGEGGNADTQYF
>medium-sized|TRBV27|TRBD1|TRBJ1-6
TGTGCCAGCAGTCCAAGGGGACAGAGTAATTCACCCCTCCACTTT
CASSPRGQSNSPLHF
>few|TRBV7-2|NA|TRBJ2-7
TGTGCCAGCAGCTTAGTCCCGGACTTTTCCTACGAGCAGTACTTC
CASSLVPDFSYEQYF
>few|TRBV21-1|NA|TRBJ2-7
TGTGCCAGCAGCGTACGAGGCCCCTACGAGCAGTACTTC
CASSVRGPYEQYF
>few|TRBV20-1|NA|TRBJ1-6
TGCAGTGCTAGTCTTGGTTCACCCCTCCACTTT
CSASLGSPLHF
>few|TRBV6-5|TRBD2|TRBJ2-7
TGTGCCAGCAGTTACTCGGGACTAGCGGGGGACTCCTACGAGCAGTACTTC
CASSYSGLAGDSYEQYF
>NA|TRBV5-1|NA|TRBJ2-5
TGCGCCAGCAGCTTGGTCCAAGAGACCCAGTACTTC
CASSLVQETQYF
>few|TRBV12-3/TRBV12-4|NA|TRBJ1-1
TGTGCCAGCAGTACGCAACTCGGCCGCAGCACTGAAGCTTTCTTT
CASSTQLGRSTEAFF
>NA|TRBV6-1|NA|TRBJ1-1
TGTGCCAGCAGTGAACGTGGAGACACTGAAGCTTTCTTT
CASSERGDTEAFF
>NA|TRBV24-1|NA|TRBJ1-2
TGTGCCACCAGTGATCGTAGCGGCTACACCTTC
CATSDRSGYTF
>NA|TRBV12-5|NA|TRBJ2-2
TGTGCTAGTGGTTTGGCACACCCCGGGGAGCTGTTTTTT
CASGLAHPGELFF
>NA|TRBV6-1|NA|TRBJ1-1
TGTGCCAGCAGCCCCCCTACAACAAAGAACACTGAAGCTTTCTTT
CASSPPTTKNTEAFF
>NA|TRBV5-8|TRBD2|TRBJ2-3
TGTGCCAGCAGCCACCCTCGGACTAGTGGGCCAGATACGCAGTATTTT
CASSHPRTSGPDTQYF
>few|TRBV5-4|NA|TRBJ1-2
TGTGCCAGCAGCCGAGACATTGAGAACTATGGCTACACCTTC
CASSRDIENYGYTF
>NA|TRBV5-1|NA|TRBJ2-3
TGCGCCAGCAGCACACAGGAGAGCACAGATACGCAGTATTTT
CASSTQESTDTQYF
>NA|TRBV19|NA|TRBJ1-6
TGTGCCAGTAGTATGGTCACCCCCCGACTACCGGGGTATAATTCACCCCTCCACTTT
CASSMVTPRLPGYNSPLHF
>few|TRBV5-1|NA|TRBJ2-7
TGCGCCAGCAGCTATGGGGGGCAGACAATGTACGAGCAGTACTTC
CASSYGGQTMYEQYF
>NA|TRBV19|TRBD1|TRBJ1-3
TGTGCCAGTACCCAGGGGGTTAGCGGAAACACCATATATTTT
CASTQGVSGNTIYF
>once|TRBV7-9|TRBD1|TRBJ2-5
TGTGCCAGCAGCCAAGCTAAGGGACAGGGGGACGAGACCCAGTACTTC
CASSQAKGQGDETQYF
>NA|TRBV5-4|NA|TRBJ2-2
TGTGCCAGCAGCCAACCCGGGGAGCTGTTTTTT
CASSQPGELFF
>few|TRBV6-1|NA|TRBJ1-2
TGTGCCAGCGGCCCCGGAGGGGCTAACTATGGCTACACCTTC
CASGPGGANYGYTF